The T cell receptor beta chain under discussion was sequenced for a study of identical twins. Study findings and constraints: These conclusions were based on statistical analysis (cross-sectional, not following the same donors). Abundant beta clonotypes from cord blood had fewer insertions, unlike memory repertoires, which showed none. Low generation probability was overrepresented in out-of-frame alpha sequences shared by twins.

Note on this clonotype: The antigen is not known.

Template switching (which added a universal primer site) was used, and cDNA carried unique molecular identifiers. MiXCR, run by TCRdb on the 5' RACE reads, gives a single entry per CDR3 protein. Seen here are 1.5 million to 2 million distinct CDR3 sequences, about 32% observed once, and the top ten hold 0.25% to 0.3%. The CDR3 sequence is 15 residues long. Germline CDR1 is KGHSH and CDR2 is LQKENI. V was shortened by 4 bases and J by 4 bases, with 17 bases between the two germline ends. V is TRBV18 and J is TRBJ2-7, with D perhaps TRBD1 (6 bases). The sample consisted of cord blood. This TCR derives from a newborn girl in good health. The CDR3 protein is CASSRTRGFPYEQYF. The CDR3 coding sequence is TGTGCCAGCTCACGGACCAGGGGATTCCCGTACGAGCAGTACTTC.